The 31 T cell receptor beta chains reported below all come from one sample, sequenced in a study of T cell responses to AZD1222 COVID-19 vaccine. Using immunoSEQ multiplex PCR, the repertoire was profiled, and TCRdb retains in-frame clones only, with some absent. The table lists approximately 71,000 clones, about three quarters of them singletons. The starting material was peripheral blood, obtained on day 0 of AZD1222 vaccination. The receptors originated from an adult in good health.

The genes are TRBV12-5 and TRBJ2-7, with TRBD1 identical over 9 bases. J was trimmed by 3 bases and V by 2 bases; bases with no gene match: 17. Per the germline V gene, CDR1 is LGHNT and CDR2 is FRNRAP. CDR3 length equals 19 residues. This CDR3 reads CASGLPKTGQGNPVYEQYF. For the CDR3, the DNA is TGTGCTAGTGGTTTGCCAAAAACGGGACAGGGAAACCCGGTCTACGAGCAGTACTTC.

The CDR3 DNA follows: TGTGCCAGCAGACGCGCTGACAGTAATTCACCCCTCCACTTT. It translates to CASRRADSNSPLHF. The chain employs TRBV6-5 and TRBJ1-6; possibly TRBD1 for D (5 bases). The V end was cut by 6 bases, the J end by 6 bases, with 12 bases between. The length of the CDR3 is 14 residues. Germline CDR1 reads MNHEY; CDR2 reads SVGAGI.

This clone was seen a single time. The chain is built from TRBV12-3 or TRBV12-4 and TRBJ2-7; 7 bases align to TRBD1. The CDR3 extends over 12 amino acids. Trimming cost V 5 bases and J 5 bases; bases outside gene matches: 3. The CDR3: CASSDDRDEQYF. The CDR3 DNA reads as TGTGCCAGCAGTGACGACAGGGACGAGCAGTACTTC.

The chain uses TRBV3-1 (or the pseudogene TRBV3-2) and TRBJ2-3, with a possible D match to TRBD2 (5 bases). This CDR3 has 16 residues. V was clipped by 4 bases and J by 1 base, with 15 bases between them. Germline V lookup: CDR1 LGHDT, CDR2 YNNKEL (reference sequence). The CDR3 region has the DNA TGTGCCAGCAGCCTCTTGCGAGGGTACGGCACAGATACGCAGTATTTT. This codes for CASSLLRGYGTDTQYF.

This chain links TRBV3-1 (or the pseudogene TRBV3-2) with TRBJ2-2; D not certain. The CDR3 runs 11 residues. Trimming pared 1 base from V and 8 bases from J, leaving 2 bases between. Germline-derived CDR1 and CDR2 are LGHDT and YNNKEL (reference sequence). The DNA for the CDR3 is TGTGCCAGCAGCCAAGGTGGGGAGCTGTTTTTT. Encoded protein: CASSQGGELFF.

The chain employs TRBV28 and TRBJ1-4; 8 bases match TRBD1. With 4 bases clipped from V and 4 bases from J, the junction kept 8 bases outside the gene matches. The CDR3 extends over 16 amino acids. Per the germline V gene, CDR1 is MDHEN and CDR2 is SYDVKM. The CDR3 protein is CASSSDGQGGNEKLFF. The CDR3 DNA reads TGTGCCAGCAGTTCAGACGGACAGGGCGGTAATGAAAAACTGTTTTTT.

The rearrangement links TRBV30 to TRBJ1-4; D unclear. This CDR3 contains 16 residues. The germline V and J ends were trimmed by 0 bases and 6 bases, with 17 bases remaining between them. Per the germline V gene, CDR1 is GTSNPN and CDR2 is SVGIG (reference sequence). CDR3 amino acids: CAWSVESANRYEKLFF. The DNA of the CDR3 is TGTGCCTGGAGTGTAGAGTCAGCAAACCGCTATGAAAAACTGTTTTTT.

Comment on this clone: Other DNA variants within this sample encode the same CDR3. The chain combines TRBV6-5 with TRBJ1-2, with 10 bases identical to TRBD1. There are 13 residues in the CDR3. Germline lookup yields CDR1 MNHEY and CDR2 SVGAGI. V was pared by 9 bases and J by 5 bases, with 6 bases of the junction left unmatched. CDR3: CASTGTGAYGYTF. The CDR3 DNA follows: TGTGCCAGTACCGGGACAGGGGCTTATGGCTACACCTTC.

The chain has TRBV6-5 and TRBJ2-2; no firm D call. Per germline, CDR1 MNHEY and CDR2 SVGAGI. Trimming pared 1 base from V and 1 base from J, leaving 7 bases between. The CDR3 extends over 15 amino acids. CDR3: CASSYLTMNTGELFF. Here the CDR3 DNA reads TGTGCCAGCAGTTACTTGACCATGAACACCGGGGAGCTGTTTTTT.

A word on this clone: The identical CDR3 is also encoded by other nucleotide sequences in the sample. This chain links TRBV7-2 with TRBJ2-2; the match to TRBD2 covers 7 bases. There are 15 residues in the CDR3. The junction had 8 bases not matched to a gene; V was cut back by 5 bases and J by 5 bases. Germline V gene sequence: CDR1 SGHTA, CDR2 FQGNSA. DNA for the CDR3: TGTGCCAGCAGCGGAGGACTAGGTCCGACCGGGGAGCTGTTTTTT. This encodes CASSGGLGPTGELFF.

This clone was picked up one time. The chain uses TRBV5-1 and TRBJ1-6, with unresolved D. V was trimmed by 1 base and J by 4 bases, leaving 9 bases between them. This CDR3 comprises 15 residues. Germline V lookup: CDR1 SGHRS, CDR2 YFSETQ. The CDR3 DNA is TGCGCCAGCAGCTTGTTGGCAGGATATAATTCACCCCTCCACTTT. Protein sequence: CASSLLAGYNSPLHF.

This clone was recorded a few times. This chain connects TRBV19 to TRBJ1-1; D is perhaps TRBD1 (6 bases). The V end was cut by 9 bases, the J end by 5 bases, with 10 bases between. CDR1 and CDR2 from the germline V gene are LNHDA and SQIVND (reference sequence). CDR3 length: 11 amino acids. This CDR3 reads CASYRDTEAFF. CDR3 nucleotide sequence: TGTGCCAGCTACAGGGATACTGAAGCTTTCTTT.

This rearrangement joins TRBV10-3 to TRBJ2-3, with TRBD1 matching over 8 bases. The CDR3 has 17 amino acids. The germline CDR1 and CDR2 sequences are ENHRY and SYGVKD. V was clipped by 0 bases and J by 3 bases; unmatched bases: 8. CDR3 region: CAISESIAGGWTDTQYF. The DNA of the CDR3 is TGTGCCATCAGTGAGTCGATTGCAGGGGGCTGGACAGATACGCAGTATTTT.

The CDR3 loop reads CASSEGPQGIFGYTF. The CDR3 bases are TGTGCCAGCAGTGAAGGTCCTCAGGGAATCTTTGGCTACACCTTC. The chain uses TRBV2 and TRBJ1-2; tentative D call: TRBD1 (5 bases). V gave up 1 base and J gave up 7 bases, with 16 bases separating them. This CDR3 has 15 amino acids. CDR1 is SNHLY, CDR2 FYNNEI, per germline.

V usage is TRBV28 and J usage is TRBJ2-1, with 8 bases aligning to TRBD2. Germline loops: CDR1 MDHEN, CDR2 SYDVKM. Trimming at V came to 2 bases and at J to 9 bases, leaving 3 bases not matched to a gene. The CDR3 consists of 13 residues. The CDR3 DNA follows: TGTGCCAGCAGTTTAACTAGCGGCGGTGAGCAGTTCTTC. It yields the protein CASSLTSGGEQFF.

The chain uses TRBV6-6 and TRBJ1-1, with D hard to call. There are 15 residues in the CDR3. Germline-derived CDR1 and CDR2 are MNHNY and SVGAGI (reference sequence). Between the trimmed V and J ends, which lost 0 bases and 3 bases, there was a span of 11 bases. Written as DNA, the CDR3 is TGTGCCAGCAGTTACTCAAGTCGTGTGGACACTGAAGCTTTCTTT. This codes for CASSYSSRVDTEAFF.

The chain recombines TRBV5-1 with TRBJ1-2, with unresolved D. The V and J ends lost 5 bases and 3 bases respectively, with 11 bases between them. CDR1 is SGHRS, CDR2 YFSETQ, per germline. CDR3 length: 13 amino acids. The CDR3 region is CASSRDTDYGYTF. The CDR3 coding sequence is TGCGCCAGCAGTCGAGATACCGACTATGGCTACACCTTC. The full variable domain, completed using reference TRBV5-1 and TRBJ1-2, is KAGVTQTPRYLIKTRGQQVTLSCSPISGHRSVSWYQQTPGQGLQFLFEYFSETQRNKGNFPGRFSGRQFSNSRSEMNVSTLELGDSALYLCASSRDTDYGYTFGSGTRLTVV.

The chain is built from TRBV28 and TRBJ1-4; 10 nucleotides match TRBD1. J lost 14 bases, V lost 10 bases, and 10 bases had no gene match. CDR3 size: 12 residues. Germline V lookup: CDR1 MDHEN, CDR2 SYDVKM. CDR3 coding DNA: TGTGCCACCCGACAGGGGGCGGATTATCTGTTTTTT. It translates to CATRQGADYLFF. The full variable domain, completed using reference TRBV28 and TRBJ1-4, is DVKVTQSSRYLVKRTGEKVFLECVQDMDHENMFWYRQDPGLGLRLIYFSYDVKMKEKGDIPEGYSVSREKKERFSLILESASTNQTSMYLCATRQGADYLFFGSGTQLSVL.

The chain uses TRBV18 and TRBJ2-5; unclear D gene. Germline CDR1 and CDR2: KGHSH and LQKENI. V lost 10 bases and J lost 0, with 9 bases in between. The CDR3 sequence is 12 residues long. The chain's CDR3 is CATNEDQETQYF. CDR3 in DNA: TGTGCCACAAACGAGGACCAAGAGACCCAGTACTTC.

The chain joins TRBV6-5 to TRBJ1-1; 9 bases are a match to TRBD1. This CDR3 is 14 amino acids long. Germline V CDR1 and CDR2: MNHEY, SVGAGI. Trimming removed 6 bases from V and 10 bases from J; junction bases left unmatched: 12. CDR3 nucleotides: TGTGCCAGCAGGATGACCGGGACAGGGTTTCTAGCTTTCTTT. Protein: CASRMTGTGFLAFF.

The chain carries TRBV5-5 and TRBJ2-7; no clear D gene. Germline CDR1 SGHKS, CDR2 YYEKEE (reference sequence). The CDR3 extends over 11 amino acids. V shed 3 bases and J shed 3 bases, with 4 bases lying between them. CDR3 residues: CASSWDYEQYF. CDR3 in DNA: TGTGCCAGCAGCTGGGACTACGAGCAGTACTTC. Full variable domain (outside the CDR3, taken from reference TRBV5-5 and TRBJ2-7): DAGVTQSPTHLIKTRGQQVTLRCSPISGHKSVSWYQQVLGQGPQFIFQYYEKEERGRGNFPDRFSARQFPNYSSELNVNALLLGDSALYLCASSWDYEQYFGPGTRLTVT.

In this sample, this clone turned up a few times. The chain recombines TRBV18 with TRBJ2-7; 10 bases are shared with TRBD1. V shed 5 bases, J shed 1 base, and the junction held 5 bases outside the gene matches. Looked up from germline, CDR1 is KGHSH and CDR2 is LQKENI. CDR3 size: 15 residues. This CDR3 is CASSSRTGGSYEQYF. The CDR3 DNA reads as TGTGCCAGCTCATCAAGGACAGGGGGTTCCTACGAGCAGTACTTC.

The table lists this clone with a count of one. The V gene is TRBV28, the J gene TRBJ1-6, with TRBD1 matching over 7 bases. CDR3 length equals 15 residues. The germline CDR1 and CDR2 sequences are MDHEN and SYDVKM. V lost 3 bases, J lost 4 bases, and 3 bases stayed unmatched. CDR3 loop: CASSLSTGYNSPLHF. Written as DNA, the CDR3 is TGTGCCAGCAGTTTGTCGACAGGGTATAATTCACCCCTCCACTTT.

The chain recombines TRBV1 with TRBJ2-3; the table's D call TRBD2 went unverified against the DNA. TRBV1 is a documented pseudogene. The CDR3 sequence is 18 residues long. The CDR3 DNA is TGCACCAGCAGCCAAGAGACTAGCGGGGGCCCTAGCACAGATACGCAGTATTTT. As protein: CTSSQETSGGPSTDTQYF.

V usage is TRBV7-8 and J usage is TRBJ2-2; D gene uncertain. This CDR3 has 12 residues. In germline, CDR1 is SGHVS, CDR2 FQNEAQ. V shed 5 bases and J shed 6 bases, with 7 bases lying between them. The DNA for the CDR3 is TGTGCCAGCAGCCCCTTCCCCGGGGAGCTGTTTTTT. It yields the protein CASSPFPGELFF.

This clone was detected once. The rearrangement links TRBV5-4 to TRBJ2-5; 12 nucleotides match TRBD1. The CDR3 totals 15 residues. The J segment lost 2 bases and the V segment lost 5 bases, leaving 4 bases of the junction unmatched. From germline, CDR1 is SGHNT and CDR2 YYREEE (reference sequence). The CDR3 DNA reads TGTGCCAGCAGGAGGGACAGGGGGCTTCAAGAGACCCAGTACTTC. Amino acids: CASRRDRGLQETQYF.

The chain combines TRBV19 with TRBJ1-5; D is perhaps TRBD1 (6 bases). Germline V CDR1 and CDR2: LNHDA, SQIVND (reference sequence). V lost 4 bases and J lost 2, with 6 bases in between. The CDR3 runs 13 residues. The CDR3 DNA reads TGTGCCAGTAGTAGGGGGCGCAATCAGCCCCAGCATTTT. Translation: CASSRGRNQPQHF. Drawing the rest from reference TRBV19 and TRBJ1-5, the complete variable domain is DGGITQSPKYLFRKEGQNVTLSCEQNLNHDAMYWYRQDPGQGLRLIYYSQIVNDFQKGDIAEGYSVSREKKESFPLTVTSAQKNPTAFYLCASSRGRNQPQHFGDGTRLSIL.

The sample holds a few counts of this clone. The V gene is TRBV4-1, the J gene TRBJ2-3; TRBD1 aligns across 8 bases. Germline V gene lookup returns CDR1 MGHRA and CDR2 YSYEKL. V shed 0 bases, J shed 1 base, and the junction held 6 bases outside the gene matches. This CDR3 has 17 residues. Here the CDR3 reads CASSQEGTGAGTDTQYF. Written as DNA, the CDR3 is TGCGCCAGCAGCCAAGAGGGGACAGGTGCTGGCACAGATACGCAGTATTTT.

CDR3 in amino acids: CATSDPGRSTGELFF. DNA of the CDR3: TGTGCCACCAGTGATCCGGGGCGAAGCACCGGGGAGCTGTTTTTT. The genes are TRBV24-1 and TRBJ2-2; tentatively, D is TRBD1 or TRBD2 (5 bases each). V gave up 3 bases and J gave up 4 bases, with 11 bases separating them. This CDR3 spans 15 amino acids. Looked up from germline, CDR1 is KGHDR and CDR2 is SFDVKD.

V and J are TRBV5-4 and TRBJ1-2; D perhaps matches TRBD1 (5 bases). This CDR3 spans 15 amino acids. With 4 bases removed from V and 0 bases from J, the gap between germline ends came to 13 bases. CDR1 is SGHNT, CDR2 YYREEE, per germline (reference sequence). The CDR3 is CASSPGGRTNYGYTF. CDR3 DNA: TGTGCCAGCAGCCCTGGGGGACGAACTAACTATGGCTACACCTTC.

The chain uses TRBV2 and TRBJ2-5; D possibly corresponds to TRBD2 (7 bases). The length of the CDR3 is 15 residues. CDR1 and CDR2 (germline): SNHLY, FYNNEI. V gave up 2 bases and J gave up 5 bases, with 15 bases separating them. The CDR3 sequence: CASSENGGARETQYF. DNA for the CDR3: TGTGCCAGCAGTGAAAATGGGGGGGCAAGGGAGACCCAGTACTTC. The complete variable domain, with remaining parts taken from reference TRBV2 and TRBJ2-5, reads EPEVTQTPSHQVTQMGQEVILRCVPISNHLYFYWYRQILGQKVEFLVSFYNNEISEKSEIFDDQFSVERPDGSNFTLKIRSTKLEDSAMYFCASSENGGARETQYFGPGTRLLVL.